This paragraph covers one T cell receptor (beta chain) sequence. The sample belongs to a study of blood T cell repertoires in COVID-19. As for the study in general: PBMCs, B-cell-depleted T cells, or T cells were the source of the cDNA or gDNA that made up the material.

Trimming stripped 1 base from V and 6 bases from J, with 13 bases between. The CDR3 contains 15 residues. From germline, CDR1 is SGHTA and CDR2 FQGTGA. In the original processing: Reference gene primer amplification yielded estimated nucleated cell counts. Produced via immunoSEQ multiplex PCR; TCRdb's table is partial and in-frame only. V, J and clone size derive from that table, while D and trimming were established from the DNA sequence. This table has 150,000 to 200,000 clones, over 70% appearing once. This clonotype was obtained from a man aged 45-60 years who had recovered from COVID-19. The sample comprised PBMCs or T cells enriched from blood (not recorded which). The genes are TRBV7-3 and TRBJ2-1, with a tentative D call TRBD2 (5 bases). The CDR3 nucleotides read TGTGCCAGCAGCTTAAGGCCCCCGAGGGCCAATGAGCAGTTCTTC. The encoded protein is CASSLRPPRANEQFF. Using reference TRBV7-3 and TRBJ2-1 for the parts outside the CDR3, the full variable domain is GAGVSQTPSNKVTEKGKYVELRCDPISGHTALYWYRQSLGQGPEFLIYFQGTGAADDSGLPNDRFFAVRPEGSVSTLKIQRTERGDSAVYLCASSLRPPRANEQFFGPGTRLTVL.